These 25 T cell receptor beta chains originate from one sample sequenced in a study of T cells in Graves' hyperthyroidism and ophthalmopathy. Amplification targeted TCR beta CDR3 regions from RNA transcripts. The HTBI primer set served for first-round RT-PCR of the TCR CDR3. MiXCR, run by TCRdb on the multiplex PCR reads, gives a single entry per CDR3 protein. The data contain some 270,000 distinct CDR3 sequences, more than 20% of them seen just once; the ten biggest clones take up roughly 35%. Sequencing used blood. These receptors all stem from a middle-aged woman with Graves' ophthalmopathy.

This clonotype was found many times. The chain links TRBV28 to TRBJ2-7; D not resolved. The CDR3 extends over 12 amino acids. Germline V gives CDR1 MDHEN, CDR2 SYDVKM. Trimming shortened V by 2 bases and J by 2 bases, and 4 bases separated the two germline ends. In DNA, the CDR3 is TGTGCCAGCAGTTTAATGACCTACGAGCAGTACTTC. It codes for CASSLMTYEQYF. The full variable domain, completed using reference TRBV28 and TRBJ2-7, is DVKVTQSSRYLVKRTGEKVFLECVQDMDHENMFWYRQDPGLGLRLIYFSYDVKMKEKGDIPEGYSVSREKKERFSLILESASTNQTSMYLCASSLMTYEQYFGPGTRLTVT.

This clonotype showed up many times. The chain employs TRBV12-3 or TRBV12-4 and TRBJ2-5; tentative D call: TRBD2 (7 bases). CDR3 length equals 15 residues. V was shortened by 7 bases and J by 5 bases, with 20 bases between the two germline ends. The CDR3 nucleotides read TGTGCCAGCACCTTACGGGGGGCGGGTGGGGAGACCCAGTACTTC. Translation gives CASTLRGAGGETQYF.

Ten or more counts support this clonotype. This chain joins TRBV27 and TRBJ2-2; 8 nucleotides match TRBD2. Trimming removed 7 bases from V and 6 bases from J; junction bases left unmatched: 1. The CDR3 contains 12 residues. The germline gives CDR1 MNHEY, CDR2 SMNVEV (reference sequence). CDR3 coding DNA: TGTGCCAGCACCGGGAGGGCCGGGGAGCTGTTTTTT. Its translation is CASTGRAGELFF.

This clonotype was observed at least ten times. This chain connects TRBV7-8 to TRBJ2-5; D remains ambiguous. CDR3 length equals 12 residues. Deletions cut 2 bases from V and 5 bases from J, with 6 bases between. Germline V lookup: CDR1 SGHVS, CDR2 FQNEAQ. The CDR3 DNA reads TGTGCCAGCAGCTTATTTGCGGAGACCCAGTACTTC. It codes for CASSLFAETQYF.

This clonotype came up many times. The rearrangement links TRBV12-3 or TRBV12-4 to TRBJ2-5, with D maybe TRBD2 (6 bases). V lost 5 bases and J lost 2, with 15 bases in between. This CDR3 spans 15 amino acids. This CDR3 is CASSPPGTLQETQYF. Written as DNA, the CDR3 is TGTGCCAGCAGTCCACCCGGGACTTTACAAGAGACCCAGTACTTC.

This clonotype was seen repeatedly, ten times or more. The chain has TRBV6-1 and TRBJ1-6, with unresolved D. V lost 7 bases, J lost 10 bases, and 11 bases lay in between. The CDR3 length is 12 residues. Germline V gene data show CDR1 as MNHNS and CDR2 as SASEGT. The CDR3 DNA is TGTGCCAGCAAGCCGCCTAACTCACCCCTCCACTTT. Residues: CASKPPNSPLHF.

Many counts were recorded for this clonotype. V is TRBV12-5 and J is TRBJ2-2; 11 bases are a match to TRBD1. The CDR3 extends over 15 amino acids. The germline CDR1 and CDR2 sequences are LGHNT and FRNRAP. V lost 6 bases to trimming and J lost 4 bases; unmatched junction nucleotides: 4. CDR3 protein: CASGPGTGGTGELFF. CDR3 in DNA: TGTGCTAGTGGCCCTGGGACAGGGGGCACCGGGGAGCTGTTTTTT.

This clonotype has ten or more counts. The gene calls are TRBV28 and TRBJ1-5; no clear D. The ends were cut back, 6 bases at V and 3 bases at J, with 15 bases in the middle. The germline V gene encodes CDR1 MDHEN and CDR2 SYDVKM. The CDR3 extends over 15 amino acids. The CDR3 nucleotides are TGTGCCAGCAGCCTGCTAGACGGGGTCAATCAGCCCCAGCATTTT. It specifies CASSLLDGVNQPQHF.

This clonotype occurred many times. The V gene is TRBV19, the J gene TRBJ2-2; 8 bases are shared with TRBD1. V gave up 3 bases and J gave up 6 bases; unmatched junction bases: 9. Germline assignment: CDR1 LNHDA and CDR2 SQIVND (reference sequence). The CDR3 length is 16 residues. The CDR3 coding sequence is TGTGCCAGTAGTATTTTCGGACAGGGCTCCCCCGGGGAGCTGTTTTTT. This gives the protein CASSIFGQGSPGELFF.

This clonotype was counted many times. Sequence at one end of the junction differs from germline and may be a read error. This chain joins TRBV19 and TRBJ1-1, with unresolved D. CDR3 length: 11 residues. Germline V gene data show CDR1 as LNHDA and CDR2 as SQIVND (reference sequence). The CDR3 reads CASSANSEAFF. CDR3 in DNA: TGTGCCAGTAGCGCAAACAGTGAAGCTTTCTTT.

This chain links TRBV6-2 or TRBV6-3 with TRBJ2-5; 10 nucleotides match TRBD2. CDR1 MNHEY and CDR2 SVGEGT come from the germline V gene. CDR3 length equals 16 residues. V was clipped by 6 bases and J by 5 bases; unmatched bases: 12. CDR3: CASRPRSSGGRETQYF. The CDR3 DNA reads as TGTGCCAGCAGACCCCGGAGTAGCGGGGGGCGTGAGACCCAGTACTTC.

The table lists this clonotype with many counts. V gene TRBV3-1 combines with J gene TRBJ2-7; D remains ambiguous. Germline V CDR1 and CDR2: LGHDT, YNNKEL (reference sequence). With 5 bases removed from V and 5 bases from J, the gap between germline ends came to 13 bases. The CDR3 extends over 13 amino acids. CDR3 protein: CASSDGPANEQYF. The CDR3 bases are TGTGCCAGCAGCGACGGCCCAGCGAACGAGCAGTACTTC.

The chain joins TRBV9 to TRBJ2-7; 9 positions match TRBD1. The V and J ends lost 2 bases and 5 bases, in that order; junction bases with no gene match: 14. The CDR3 sequence is 17 residues long. Germline-derived CDR1 and CDR2 are SGDLS and YYNGEE. Written as DNA, the CDR3 is TGTGCCAGCAGCGTTCCCAACCTCGGGACAGGGTTAAACGAGCAGTACTTC. Translated: CASSVPNLGTGLNEQYF.

This clonotype was observed many times. The V and J genes are TRBV27 and TRBJ2-4; no reliable D call. CDR1 and CDR2 (germline): MNHEY, SMNVEV (reference sequence). CDR3 length equals 14 residues. Trimming took off 3 bases at V and 8 bases at J, with 14 bases between the two ends. The CDR3 here is CASSFSPLSDIQYF. CDR3 DNA sequence: TGTGCCAGCAGTTTTTCCCCGTTGAGTGACATTCAGTACTTC.

This clonotype appeared many times. This chain uses TRBV4-2 with TRBJ1-5; tentative D call: TRBD1 (5 bases). The ends were cut back, 0 bases at V and 7 bases at J, with 13 bases in the middle. The germline gives CDR1 LGHNA, CDR2 YNFKEQ. This CDR3 comprises 15 residues. CDR3 sequence (DNA): TGTGCCAGCAGCCAAGATCTGGCAGGGTGGCAGCCCCAGCATTTT. Translating it yields CASSQDLAGWQPQHF.

This clonotype was seen a handful of times. CDR3 coding DNA: TGTGCCAGCACGACAGGGGAGGACACCGGGGAGCTGTTTTTT. Its protein is CASTTGEDTGELFF. The chain has TRBV6-1 and TRBJ2-2, with 8 bases that match TRBD1. With V trimmed by 7 bases and J by 3 bases, 4 bases remained unmatched. CDR1 and CDR2 (germline): MNHNS, SASEGT. The CDR3 has 14 residues.

This clonotype was picked up many times. The chain recombines TRBV28 with TRBJ1-5; D perhaps matches TRBD1 (5 bases). Germline-derived CDR1 and CDR2 are MDHEN and SYDVKM. CDR3 length: 12 amino acids. With 9 bases removed from V and 3 bases from J, the gap between germline ends came to 9 bases. The CDR3 reads CASWGVNQPQHF. Here the CDR3 DNA reads TGTGCCAGTTGGGGGGTCAATCAGCCCCAGCATTTT.

The rearrangement uses TRBV27 and TRBJ1-3, with 9 bases lining up with TRBD1. CDR1 MNHEY and CDR2 SMNVEV come from the germline V gene (reference sequence). The CDR3 covers 17 residues. With V trimmed by 5 bases and J by 0 bases, 8 bases remained unmatched. CDR3 amino acids: CASSPGTGKSSGNTIYF. CDR3 nucleotides: TGTGCCAGCAGTCCGGGGACAGGGAAGAGCTCTGGAAACACCATATATTTT.

This clonotype appeared many times. The rearrangement uses TRBV10-3 and TRBJ1-1, with 7 nucleotides matching TRBD1. J gave up 2 bases and V 6 bases, and 6 bases lay outside the gene matches. This CDR3 region has 14 residues. The germline CDR1 and CDR2 sequences are ENHRY and SYGVKD. CDR3 amino acids: CAIRPDRANTEAFF. In DNA form, the CDR3 reads TGTGCCATCAGACCCGACAGGGCTAACACTGAAGCTTTCTTT.

The chain couples TRBV28 to TRBJ1-1, with D unclear. Per the germline V gene, CDR1 is MDHEN and CDR2 is SYDVKM. The CDR3 sequence is 15 residues long. V was cut by 5 bases and J by 0 bases, with 13 bases left in between. CDR3 sequence reads: CASSPLGPVNTEAFF. The CDR3 DNA follows: TGTGCCAGCAGTCCCCTTGGACCCGTGAACACTGAAGCTTTCTTT.

This clonotype was seen at least ten times. The chain is built from TRBV20-1 and TRBJ2-7; 12 nucleotides align to TRBD1. Germline V lookup: CDR1 DFQATT, CDR2 SNEGSKA (reference sequence). The V and J ends lost 4 bases and 5 bases, in that order; junction bases with no gene match: 9. The CDR3 has 15 amino acids. The CDR3 nucleotides are TGCAGTGCTACCCAAATCGGGACAGGGGGCCACGAGCAGTACTTC. This gives the protein CSATQIGTGGHEQYF.

This clonotype was counted many times. The genes are TRBV20-1 and TRBJ2-5; no definite D call. Germline CDR1 DFQATT, CDR2 SNEGSKA (reference sequence). This CDR3 is built from 13 residues. V was trimmed by 1 base and J by 2 bases, leaving 8 bases between them. CDR3 DNA: TGCAGTGCTAGAGGGTTTCAGCAAGAGACCCAGTACTTC. Residues: CSARGFQQETQYF.

At least ten counts were recorded for this clonotype. The J gene is TRBJ1-1, the V gene TRBV28; 7 bases align to TRBD1. Germline V gene data show CDR1 as MDHEN and CDR2 as SYDVKM. The CDR3 contains 15 residues. Trimming took 6 bases from V and 6 from J; bases not matched to a gene: 13. The chain's CDR3 is CASSRDSFRGSEAFF. The CDR3, as DNA: TGTGCCAGCAGCCGGGACAGTTTTCGTGGCTCTGAAGCTTTCTTT.

The sample holds many counts of this clonotype. The V and J genes are TRBV2 and TRBJ2-2; D uncertain. CDR1 SNHLY and CDR2 FYNNEI come from the germline V gene. V gave up 0 bases and J gave up 4 bases, with 9 bases separating them. The CDR3 sequence is 15 residues long. The CDR3 nucleotides read TGTGCCAGCAGTGAAGCGCGACTGACCACCGGGGAGCTGTTTTTT. Protein: CASSEARLTTGELFF.

At least ten counts were recorded for this clonotype. V usage is TRBV2 and J usage is TRBJ2-5; TRBD2 aligns across 9 bases. The CDR3 extends over 13 amino acids. V shed 7 bases, J shed 5 bases, and the junction held 5 bases outside the gene matches. Germline V gene data show CDR1 as SNHLY and CDR2 as FYNNEI. The CDR3 sequence: CASIAGDDETQYF. CDR3 bases: TGTGCCAGCATAGCGGGAGATGATGAGACCCAGTACTTC.